The clone carrying this TCR beta chain has just a few counts. The antigen remains unidentified. These data belong to a study of CD8 T cells in ankylosing spondylitis. Study conclusions and caveats: Disease-linked clones reportedly concentrated significantly in matched ankylosing spondylitis synovial fluid. Previously reported in reactive arthritis synovial fluid and blood were some of the motif variants. Characteristic of ankylosing spondylitis blood, it appeared, was a TCR beta motif comprising roughly eight highly homologous variants.

Each TCR beta library was made by quantitative 5'-RACE that incorporated molecular barcodes. In TCRdb, the 5' RACE reads were re-called with MiXCR into one record per CDR3 protein. The sample has about 220,000 distinct CDR3 sequences; about 17% are singletons. The sequence was collected from a male donor with ankylosing spondylitis. Sequencing was carried out using blood, either unsorted or a sorted T cell fraction (not recorded which).

The DNA for the CDR3 is TGTGCCAGCAGCCAATCCCTCGCGGGGATCAGCACCGGGGAGCTGTTTTTT. The encoded protein is CASSQSLAGISTGELFF. This sequence joins TRBV16 and TRBJ2-2, with D possibly matching TRBD2 (6 bases). Trimming stripped 0 bases from V and 4 bases from J, with 15 bases between. There are 17 residues in the CDR3. Germline CDR1 is KGHSY and CDR2 is FQNENV.